A single sample is the source of the 20 T cell receptor beta chains below, sequenced in a study of blood T cell repertoires in COVID-19 (dated by TCRdb to the early 2020s). The method was the immunoSEQ multiplex PCR assay. TCRdb carries this immuneACCESS record with in-frame sequences only. Its versions omit some clonotypes, under half of them owing to an unresolved V gene in the studies checked, with the rest unexplained. This sample holds some 190,000 clones; 70% to 90% were observed only once. Roughly 4.5% of the sample lies in the top ten. The material sequenced was peripheral blood. The origin of the receptors is a woman aged 80 or over with acute or convalescent COVID-19.

CDR3 region: CASTPSGRFYEQYF. CDR3 sequence (DNA): TGTGCCAGCACCCCTAGCGGGAGGTTCTACGAGCAGTACTTC. The rearrangement links TRBV28 to TRBJ2-7; TRBD2 agrees at 11 bases. Unmatched junction bases numbered 5, after V lost 7 bases and J lost 3 bases. The CDR3 runs 14 residues. Looked up from germline, CDR1 is MDHEN and CDR2 is SYDVKM.

The chain joins TRBV25-1 to TRBJ2-5; maybe TRBD1 (6 bases). The ends were cut back, 6 bases at V and 4 bases at J, with 12 bases in the middle. CDR1 is MGHDK and CDR2 is SYGVNS in the germline V gene. There are 13 residues in the CDR3. In DNA, the CDR3 is TGTGCCAGCAGGAGACAGGCCCGAGAGACCCAGTACTTC. It yields the protein CASRRQARETQYF.

The J gene is TRBJ1-1, the V gene TRBV5-1, with a tentative D call TRBD1 (6 bases). V was clipped by 0 bases and J by 0 bases, with 9 bases between them. The V gene's germline CDR1 is SGHRS and CDR2 YFSETQ. The CDR3 is made up of 15 amino acids. The CDR3 DNA follows: TGCGCCAGCAGCTTGGAAGGACAGCTGAACACTGAAGCTTTCTTT. It is translated as CASSLEGQLNTEAFF.

A few counts support this clone. The J gene is TRBJ1-6, the V gene TRBV21-1; TRBD1 is the table's D call, not checked against the DNA. TRBV21-1 is a pseudogene segment. CDR3 length: 15 residues. For the CDR3, the DNA is TGTGCCAGCAGCAAACCGGGACAGGGAGGTTCACCCCTCCACTTT. Its translation is CASSKPGQGGSPLHF.

The V and J genes are TRBV5-6 and TRBJ2-7; D gene unclear. Trimming stripped 4 bases from V and 3 bases from J, with 17 bases between. Germline CDR1 SGHDT, CDR2 YYEEEE. The CDR3 has 15 residues. CDR3 sequence reads: CASSLRKTLRYEQYF. For the CDR3, the DNA is TGTGCCAGCAGCCTCCGAAAGACACTCCGCTACGAGCAGTACTTC.

This clone was seen just once. The rearrangement uses TRBV7-8 and TRBJ1-2; no reliable D call. CDR1 is SGHVS and CDR2 is FQNEAQ in the germline V gene. V dropped 1 base and J dropped 2 bases, with 5 bases sitting between them. The CDR3 runs to 13 residues. The CDR3 DNA reads as TGTGCCAGCAGCTTAGTCCGGAACTATGGCTACACCTTC. This codes for CASSLVRNYGYTF.

The V gene is TRBV3-1 (or the pseudogene TRBV3-2), the J gene TRBJ2-3, with 10 bases lining up with TRBD2. CDR1 is LGHDT, CDR2 YNNKEL, per germline (reference sequence). V shed 1 base, J shed 5 bases, and the junction held 3 bases outside the gene matches. This CDR3 spans 15 amino acids. The CDR3 nucleotides read TGTGCCAGCAGCCAAGTAATAGCGGGAGGAGATACGCAGTATTTT. Amino acid sequence: CASSQVIAGGDTQYF.

The chain uses TRBV2 and TRBJ1-5; TRBD1 might be the D (5 bases). CDR3 length: 15 amino acids. Germline assignment: CDR1 SNHLY and CDR2 FYNNEI. V was shortened by 4 bases and J by 1 base, with 11 bases between the two germline ends. Here the CDR3 reads CASSALTASNQPQHF. Here the CDR3 DNA reads TGTGCCAGCAGTGCCCTGACAGCCAGCAATCAGCCCCAGCATTTT.

The CDR3 coding sequence is TGTGCCAGCAGTGAAGCGCAGCCAGGCAGGCTTCAGTACTTC. Its protein is CASSEAQPGRLQYF. V and J are TRBV2 and TRBJ2-4; D is uncertain. The CDR3 length is 14 residues. Trimming removed 0 bases from V and 11 bases from J, with 14 bases in between. Germline assignment: CDR1 SNHLY and CDR2 FYNNEI. Using reference TRBV2 and TRBJ2-4 for the parts outside the CDR3, the full variable domain is EPEVTQTPSHQVTQMGQEVILRCVPISNHLYFYWYRQILGQKVEFLVSFYNNEISEKSEIFDDQFSVERPDGSNFTLKIRSTKLEDSAMYFCASSEAQPGRLQYFGAGTRLSVL.

The rearrangement links TRBV28 to TRBJ2-3; 10 bases are shared with TRBD1. The CDR3 totals 14 residues. V was clipped by 5 bases and J by 2 bases; unmatched bases: 1. Per the germline V gene, CDR1 is MDHEN and CDR2 is SYDVKM. CDR3 protein: CASSRQGATDTQYF. In nucleotides, the CDR3 is TGTGCCAGCAGTCGACAGGGGGCCACAGATACGCAGTATTTT.

This chain links TRBV3-1 (or the pseudogene TRBV3-2) with TRBJ2-1; the match to TRBD2 covers 9 bases. The CDR3 contains 15 residues. The J segment lost 6 bases and the V segment lost 1 base, leaving 4 bases of the junction unmatched. The germline gives CDR1 LGHDT, CDR2 YNNKEL (reference sequence). DNA for the CDR3: TGTGCCAGCAGCCAAGGTTCTAGCGGGATCAATGAGCAGTTCTTC. It codes for CASSQGSSGINEQFF.

The chain is built from TRBV6-4 and TRBJ2-2, with 14 bases aligning to TRBD2. The CDR3 runs 19 residues. CDR1 is MRHNA, CDR2 SNTAGT, per germline. The CDR3 reads CVEPRRLAGGPNIAGELFF. CDR3 bases: TGTGTAGAGCCCAGGAGACTAGCGGGAGGGCCTAATATTGCCGGGGAGCTGTTTTTT.

The rearrangement joins TRBV6-6 to TRBJ2-7; weak D call: TRBD2 (6 bases). The ends were cut back, 5 bases at V and 1 base at J, with 12 bases in the middle. Per germline, CDR1 MNHNY and CDR2 SVGAGI (reference sequence). The CDR3 is 14 residues long. CDR3 residues: CASSPRETSYEQYF. The CDR3 DNA follows: TGTGCCAGCAGTCCCCGGGAGACTTCCTACGAGCAGTACTTC.

This rearrangement joins TRBV28 to TRBJ1-5; D might be TRBD1 (5 bases). This CDR3 is built from 15 residues. Looked up from germline, CDR1 is MDHEN and CDR2 is SYDVKM. V was pared by 5 bases and J by 2 bases, with 13 bases between. Here the CDR3 DNA reads TGTGCCAGCAGTCCCCAGGGATCCGGCAATCAGCCCCAGCATTTT. Translating it yields CASSPQGSGNQPQHF.

The table lists this clone with a count of one. The chain is built from TRBV6-2 or TRBV6-3 and TRBJ2-7; possible D gene TRBD2, 6 bases. The CDR3 is 15 amino acids. Trimming shortened V by 2 bases and J by 4 bases, and 15 bases separated the two germline ends. Germline V gene sequence: CDR1 MNHEY, CDR2 SVGEGT. The CDR3 is CASSYAGKTKYEQYF. The CDR3 nucleotides are TGTGCCAGCAGTTACGCGGGGAAAACGAAGTACGAGCAGTACTTC.

The chain links TRBV5-1 to TRBJ1-4; 7 bases fit TRBD1. Germline CDR1 is SGHRS and CDR2 is YFSETQ. The CDR3 has 17 residues. V shed 0 bases, J shed 7 bases, and the junction held 12 bases outside the gene matches. The CDR3 DNA reads as TGCGCCAGCAGCTTGGGGAGGGGGCTTTTGAAAGGTGAAAAACTGTTTTTT. Its translation is CASSLGRGLLKGEKLFF.

This rearrangement joins TRBV19 to TRBJ2-2, with 14 bases matching TRBD2. CDR3 length equals 23 residues. With V trimmed by 5 bases and J by 2 bases, 22 bases remained unmatched. The germline CDR1 and CDR2 sequences are LNHDA and SQIVND (reference sequence). The CDR3 DNA follows: TGTGCCAGTAGTCCCCCCCCGACTAGCGGGAGGGGCTTTTCGCTTCGAAACACCGGGGAGCTGTTTTTT. Translation gives CASSPPPTSGRGFSLRNTGELFF.

The gene calls are TRBV5-1 and TRBJ2-3; 10 nucleotides agree with TRBD2. Per germline, CDR1 SGHRS and CDR2 YFSETQ. V shed 0 bases, J shed 4 bases, and the junction held 5 bases outside the gene matches. The CDR3 is 16 amino acids. The CDR3 DNA follows: TGCGCCAGCAGCTTGGATCCTAGCGGGAGCTCAGATACGCAGTATTTT. Protein product: CASSLDPSGSSDTQYF.

The chain combines TRBV6-5 with TRBJ1-1, with D tentatively TRBD1 (5 bases). V was cut by 3 bases and J by 3 bases, with 11 bases left in between. Per germline, CDR1 MNHEY and CDR2 SVGAGI. The CDR3 length is 14 residues. CDR3 residues: CASSYWGEDTEAFF. CDR3 DNA sequence: TGTGCCAGCAGTTATTGGGGGGAAGACACTGAAGCTTTCTTT.

V is TRBV28 and J is TRBJ1-1, with D perhaps TRBD1 (5 bases). Germline CDR1 and CDR2: MDHEN and SYDVKM. CDR3 length equals 14 residues. CDR3 protein: CSSSSWGMNTEAFF. The CDR3 nucleotides are TGTTCATCATCAAGCTGGGGCATGAACACTGAAGCTTTCTTT.